This passage covers 22 T cell receptor beta chains from one sample sequenced in a study of glioma-infiltrating T cells (dated by TCRdb to the mid-2010s). TCRdb lists the instrument as Illumina MiSeq. TCR alpha and beta CDR3 regions were amplified with the iRepertoire nested amplicon-rescue multiplex PCR (arm-PCR) platform from RNA. The public reads were reprocessed in TCRdb via fastp at Q25 and MiXCR, keeping in-frame beta chains. A single entry per CDR3 protein holds the most common genes and DNA from its merged rows. Present in this sample are fewer than 110,000 distinct CDR3 sequences, about 30% of which were seen just once. 44% of the sample is held by the ten biggest clonotypes. The sample was glioma tissue, nonneoplastic brain tissue, or PBMCs (not recorded which). The receptors here all came from a human donor with low-grade glioma or glioblastoma, undergoing nonglioma brain surgery, or in good health (not recorded which).

This clonotype was observed many times. This sequence joins TRBV2 and TRBJ2-3; 8 bases are shared with TRBD1. V lost 10 bases and J lost 2; bases outside the gene matches: 11. The CDR3 loop spans 15 amino acids. Germline values: CDR1 SNHLY, CDR2 FYNNEI. This CDR3 reads CATRLDRAVTDTQYF. The CDR3 DNA sequence: TGTGCCACCCGACTGGACAGGGCGGTCACAGATACGCAGTATTTT.

This rearrangement joins TRBV7-2 to TRBJ1-5; D remains unclear. Trimming pared 2 bases from V and 1 base from J, leaving 12 bases between. The CDR3 is 16 amino acids. Germline CDR1 SGHTA, CDR2 FQGNSA. The CDR3, as DNA: TGTGCCAGCAGCTTAATGGCCCTCAGGAGCAATCAGCCCCAGCATTTT. As protein: CASSLMALRSNQPQHF.

This clonotype was recorded a few times. This may come from a read error, since a much larger clone is one base off. CDR3 bases: TGCAGTGCTAGAGGCGCGGGGGGCTCCTACACCAAAAACACTCAGTACTTC. Translating it yields CSARGAGGSYTKNTQYF. The chain employs TRBV20-1 and TRBJ2-4, with 8 nucleotides matching TRBD2. Germline CDR1 DFQATT, CDR2 SNEGSKA (reference sequence). The CDR3 extends over 17 amino acids.

The table lists this clonotype with many counts. The chain couples TRBV20-1 to TRBJ1-1; D uncertain. CDR3 size: 12 residues. Per germline, CDR1 DFQATT and CDR2 SNEGSKA (reference sequence). V lost 1 base, J lost 10 bases, and 13 bases lay in between. CDR3 region: CSARALALGAFF. Here the CDR3 DNA reads TGCAGTGCTAGAGCTCTGGCATTGGGAGCTTTCTTT.

The table lists this clonotype with a few counts. The V call is TRBV5-1, the J call TRBJ2-7; D not certain. The CDR3 is made up of 14 amino acids. CDR1 and CDR2 from the germline V gene are SGHRS and YFSETQ. V lost 0 bases, J lost 1 base, and 8 bases lay in between. The CDR3 here is CASSLDGNSYEQYF. The CDR3 DNA reads as TGCGCCAGCAGCTTGGATGGCAATTCCTACGAGCAGTACTTC.

At least ten counts were recorded for this clonotype. CDR3 region: CASSLLDLPTDTQYF. CDR3 DNA sequence: TGTGCCAGCAGCTTATTGGATCTGCCCACAGATACGCAGTATTTT. The chain has TRBV7-9 and TRBJ2-3; no firm D call. Trimming cost V 2 bases and J 2 bases, with 11 bases left between them. CDR1 and CDR2 from the germline V gene are SEHNR and FQNEAQ (reference sequence). This CDR3 comprises 15 residues.

The V call is TRBV7-3, the J call TRBJ2-3, with unresolved D. Germline values: CDR1 SGHTA, CDR2 FQGTGA. This CDR3 comprises 16 residues. Between the trimmed V and J ends, which lost 0 bases and 5 bases, there was a span of 15 bases. Here the CDR3 reads CASSLTPGPPGDTQYF. The CDR3 nucleotides are TGTGCCAGCAGCTTAACGCCAGGCCCTCCGGGAGATACGCAGTATTTT.

This clonotype was found a few times. Being one base from a much bigger clone, this may be a read error. The chain joins TRBV20-1 to TRBJ1-1; unclear D gene. V was clipped by 0 bases and J by 8 bases, with 4 bases between them. Germline V gene data show CDR1 as DFQATT and CDR2 as SNEGSKA (reference sequence). The CDR3 has 10 amino acids. The CDR3 DNA reads TGCAGTGCTAGAGACTGGGAAGCTTTCTTT. Its translation is CSARDWEAFF.

About this clonotype itself: Being one base from a much bigger clone, this may be a read error. This sequence joins TRBV25-1 and TRBJ1-3; no definite D call. Trimming pared 5 bases from V and 2 bases from J, leaving 4 bases between. This CDR3 has 12 residues. Germline lookup yields CDR1 MGHDK and CDR2 SYGVNS. CDR3 DNA sequence: TGTGCCAGCAGTAGCCCTGGAAACACCATATATTTT. It yields the protein CASSSPGNTIYF.

In its sample, this clonotype was seen many times. The CDR3 reads CASSEMVQAKLQETQYF. In DNA form, the CDR3 reads TGTGCCAGCAGTGAAATGGTACAGGCCAAGCTTCAAGAGACCCAGTACTTC. V is TRBV2 and J is TRBJ2-5; weak D call: TRBD1 (5 bases). Germline assignment: CDR1 SNHLY and CDR2 FYNNEI. This CDR3 spans 17 amino acids. The V end lost 2 bases, the J end lost 2 bases, and 18 bases lay between the germline ends.

This chain connects TRBV29-1 to TRBJ1-2; D might be TRBD1 (6 bases). This CDR3 spans 13 amino acids. Trimming pared 4 bases from V and 3 bases from J, leaving 12 bases between. The germline V gene has CDR1 SQVTM and CDR2 ANQGSEA. CDR3 region: CSVGGGADYGYTF. Written as DNA, the CDR3 is TGCAGCGTTGGTGGGGGCGCGGACTATGGCTACACCTTC.

The chain recombines TRBV7-2 with TRBJ2-3; D possibly corresponds to TRBD1 (6 bases). The CDR3 is 13 amino acids. Germline V lookup: CDR1 SGHTA, CDR2 FQGNSA. V lost 7 bases and J lost 13, with 21 bases in between. The CDR3 is CASIPYRDSKEYF. The CDR3 DNA reads as TGTGCCAGCATCCCCTACAGGGATTCAAAGGAGTATTTT.

At least ten counts were recorded for this clonotype. V gene TRBV27 combines with J gene TRBJ1-6, with 11 bases lining up with TRBD1. The CDR3 is 15 residues long. J gave up 10 bases and V 2 bases, and 4 bases lay outside the gene matches. Germline loops: CDR1 MNHEY, CDR2 SMNVEV (reference sequence). CDR3 DNA: TGTGCCAGCAGTTTAGTGGGACAGGGGGTCTCACCCCTCCACTTT. It specifies CASSLVGQGVSPLHF.

In DNA form, the CDR3 reads TGTGCCATCAGTGAGTCCCAGGGGGCTGAATACGAGCAGTACTTC. Amino acids: CAISESQGAEYEQYF. The V and J genes are TRBV10-3 and TRBJ2-7; 8 bases match TRBD1. V was clipped by 0 bases and J by 4 bases; unmatched bases: 5. CDR3 size: 15 residues. Germline-derived CDR1 and CDR2 are ENHRY and SYGVKD.

About this clonotype: A much larger clone lies a single base off, so this may be a read error. This sequence joins TRBV28 and TRBJ1-2, with D possibly being TRBD1 (5 bases). The CDR3 has 13 amino acids. CDR1 and CDR2 from the germline V gene are MDHEN and SYDVKM. CDR3 protein: CAGRDGANCGYTF. CDR3 in DNA: TGTGCCGGGCGGGACGGAGCTAACTGTGGCTACACCTTC.

The chain has TRBV6-2 or TRBV6-3 and TRBJ2-5, with 11 positions matching TRBD2. The length of the CDR3 is 15 residues. CDR1 MNHEY and CDR2 SVGEGT come from the germline V gene. Trimming removed 6 bases from V and 5 bases from J; junction bases left unmatched: 8. In nucleotides, the CDR3 is TGTGCCAGCAGGTTGCTAGCGGGGGGAGGGGAGACCCAGTACTTC. This translates into CASRLLAGGGETQYF.

This clonotype was counted once. The rearrangement links TRBV10-3 to TRBJ2-3, with 10 positions matching TRBD2. V dropped 6 bases and J dropped 1; count of bases not matched to a gene: 10. This CDR3 comprises 17 residues. Germline lookup yields CDR1 ENHRY and CDR2 SYGVKD. CDR3 sequence reads: CAIRASLLAGGTDTQYF. The CDR3 DNA follows: TGTGCCATCAGAGCCTCCCTTCTAGCGGGGGGCACAGATACGCAGTATTTT.

This clonotype has at least ten counts. The rearrangement uses TRBV2 and TRBJ1-5; D perhaps matches TRBD1 (6 bases). Between the trimmed V and J ends, which lost 6 bases and 3 bases, there was a span of 9 bases. Germline CDR1 SNHLY, CDR2 FYNNEI. There are 13 residues in the CDR3. The CDR3 region is CASRHRANQPQHF. DNA of the CDR3: TGTGCCAGCAGGCACAGGGCCAATCAGCCCCAGCATTTT.

This clonotype was recorded at least ten times. The V gene is TRBV27, the J gene TRBJ2-5; D remains unclear. The germline V gene encodes CDR1 MNHEY and CDR2 SMNVEV (reference sequence). With 3 bases removed from V and 4 bases from J, the gap between germline ends came to 9 bases. The CDR3 loop spans 13 amino acids. CDR3 nucleotides: TGTGCCAGCAGTTTGAACAGATTAGAGACCCAGTACTTC. This codes for CASSLNRLETQYF.

Notes on this clonotype: A read error may explain this, as a much larger clone is one base away. The rearrangement links TRBV4-1 to TRBJ1-2; 7 nucleotides line up with TRBD1. This CDR3 has 14 amino acids. Germline loops: CDR1 MGHRA, CDR2 YSYEKL. CDR3 region: CASSQQGVSYCYTF. The CDR3 nucleotides are TGCGCCAGCAGCCAACAGGGGGTTAGCTATTGCTACACCTTC.

In its sample, this clonotype was seen a few times. The V gene is TRBV3-1, the J gene TRBJ1-6, with D uncertain. With 6 bases removed from V and 10 bases from J, the gap between germline ends came to 13 bases. Germline assignment: CDR1 LGHDT and CDR2 YNNKEL (reference sequence). The CDR3 length is 13 residues. The DNA of the CDR3 is TGTGCCAGCAGGTACTCGGGAGACTCACCCCTCCACTTT. Residues: CASRYSGDSPLHF.

This clonotype was recorded a few times. The V and J genes are TRBV12-3 or TRBV12-4 and TRBJ1-1; D might be TRBD1 (5 bases). V dropped 5 bases and J dropped 7 bases, with 14 bases sitting between them. The CDR3 extends over 13 amino acids. The CDR3 here is CASSPLSGGEAFF. For the CDR3, the DNA is TGTGCCAGCAGTCCCCTCTCTGGGGGTGAAGCTTTCTTT.